This TCR beta chain was documented in a study of T cells after yellow fever vaccination. Findings and limits, study-wide: A small proportion of clonotypes was detected in both the CD4 and CD8 compartments.

Germline assignment: CDR1 SNHLY and CDR2 FYNNEI. This CDR3 is built from 14 residues. V dropped 3 bases and J dropped 2 bases, with 8 bases sitting between them. 5'RACE template switching added a universal primer site and UMIs to TCR cDNA. From the 5' RACE reads, TCRdb called clonotypes with MiXCR, one entry per CDR3 protein. The sample includes hundreds of thousands of distinct CDR3 sequences, roughly an eighth of them seen just once. There are many counts of this clonotype. Its target is unknown. Here the sequenced sample was CD4+ T cells sorted from PBMCs, taken 15 days after the yellow fever booster vaccination. The V gene is TRBV2, the J gene TRBJ1-5, with D hard to call. The receptor was isolated from a man aged 18 to 35 who received the YFV17D yellow fever vaccine. The DNA for the CDR3 is TGTGCCAGCAGTGAGCCGACCCGCAATCAGCCCCAGCATTTT. Protein: CASSEPTRNQPQHF.